A selection of T cell receptor beta chains follows, all from one sample in a study of regulatory T cells in long-lasting Graves disease. MiXCR, applied by TCRdb to the multiplex PCR reads, yields one record per CDR3 protein. Here the sample spans some 560,000 distinct CDR3 sequences, about 16% being singletons. The same data also went into a second study, on T cells in Graves' hyperthyroidism and ophthalmopathy.

The sequences come from peripheral blood mononuclear cells (PBMCs), collected at new diagnosis, from a patient treated with antithyroid drugs. Source of these receptors: a woman between 40 and 65 years old with Graves disease. Both conserved end residues are part of each CDR3. The D gene is left open where the match is weak. Size is stated for part of the rows, as once, few or many counts, or as a class when the clone is expanded.

size,D,J,length,V,DNA,CDR3
many,TRBD2,TRBJ2-5,16,TRBV3-1,TGTGCCAGCAGCCCATCCGGGACTAGCGCTGTAGAGACCCAGTACTTC,CASSPSGTSAVETQYF
NA,TRBD1,TRBJ2-7,15,TRBV30,TGTGCCTGTTGGGACAGGGGACCCCCTCTCTACGAGCAGTACTTC,CACWDRGPPLYEQYF
many,NA,TRBJ1-2,13,TRBV3-1,TGTGCCAGCAGTCCGTCCTCGGACTATGGCTACACCTTC,CASSPSSDYGYTF
many,TRBD1,TRBJ1-1,15,TRBV18,TGTGCCAGCTCACCTCCGTCAGGGGGAAGAACTGAAGCTTTCTTT,CASSPPSGGRTEAFF
few,NA,TRBJ1-5,13,TRBV30,TGTGCCTGGAGCGGGGGGAACAATCAGCCCCAGCATTTT,CAWSGGNNQPQHF
many,TRBD2,TRBJ2-3,16,TRBV18,TGTGCCAGCTCCCGCCCTAGCGGGGGAGGCACAGATACGCAGTATTTT,CASSRPSGGGTDTQYF
many,NA,TRBJ1-4,13,TRBV15,TGTGCCACCAGCAGAGGATCAGATGAAAAACTGTTTTTT,CATSRGSDEKLFF
NA,NA,TRBJ2-3,15,TRBV15,TGTGCCACCAGCAGAGGGGGATTGGCCACAGATACGCAGTATTTT,CATSRGGLATDTQYF
many,NA,TRBJ1-3,12,TRBV20-1,TGCAGTGCTGAGGAGGGGGGAAACACCATATATTTT,CSAEEGGNTIYF
many,TRBD1,TRBJ1-6,14,TRBV6-1,TGTGCCAGCAGTAAGGGACAGGGGAGTTCACCCCTCCACTTT,CASSKGQGSSPLHF
few,NA,TRBJ1-2,14,TRBV7-2,TGTGCCAGCAGCTTAGGAGCGGGGGATAGGGGCTACACCTTC,CASSLGAGDRGYTF
NA,NA,TRBJ2-2,18,TRBV12-3/TRBV12-4,TGTGCCAGCAGTTGGAGAAACTTGGATGGGTCGAACACCGGGGAGCTGTTTTTT,CASSWRNLDGSNTGELFF
many,TRBD1,TRBJ2-7,17,TRBV24-1,TGTGCCACCAGTGATGGGGCAGGGGGCGCCCCACGAGACGAGCAGTACTTC,CATSDGAGGAPRDEQYF
NA,NA,TRBJ2-1,16,TRBV9,TGTGCTAGCAGCGGAGGGAGAGGGGTCCCCTACAATGAGCAGTTCTTC,CASSGGRGVPYNEQFF
NA,NA,TRBJ1-5,15,TRBV13,TGTGCCAGCAGCTTAGGCCTTGTGGGCAGTCAGCCCCAGCATTTT,CASSLGLVGSQPQHF
NA,NA,TRBJ1-4,15,TRBV29-1,TGCAGCGTTGAAAAGTTGCCGCAGAAAAATGAAAAACTGTTTTTT,CSVEKLPQKNEKLFF
NA,TRBD1,TRBJ1-2,13,TRBV20-1,TGCAGTGCCCTGGACAGGTTACACTATGGCTACACCTTC,CSALDRLHYGYTF
few,NA,TRBJ2-5,14,TRBV6-1,TGTGCCAGCAGTGGAAGGGGTTACGAAGAGACCCAGTACTTC,CASSGRGYEETQYF
many,NA,TRBJ1-1,16,TRBV12-3/TRBV12-4,TGTGCCAGCAGTTTAGCCATCTCATCTGTGAACACTGAAGCTTTCTTT,CASSLAISSVNTEAFF
NA,NA,TRBJ2-2,15,TRBV6-2/TRBV6-3,TGTGCCAGCAGTCCGGACAGGAGGGGCACCGGGGAGCTGTTTTTT,CASSPDRRGTGELFF
NA,TRBD2,TRBJ2-3,17,TRBV20-1,TGCAGTGCTTGGGGACTAGCGGGGGGTTCCTACGTAGATACGCAGTATTTT,CSAWGLAGGSYVDTQYF
NA,NA,TRBJ1-2,13,TRBV6-2/TRBV6-3,TGTGCCAGCAGTAGCGTACAGGGCTCTGGCTACACCTTC,CASSSVQGSGYTF
few,NA,TRBJ2-1,14,TRBV19,TGTGCCAGTAGTAGACTCGGGACAAGGAATGAGCAGTTCTTC,CASSRLGTRNEQFF